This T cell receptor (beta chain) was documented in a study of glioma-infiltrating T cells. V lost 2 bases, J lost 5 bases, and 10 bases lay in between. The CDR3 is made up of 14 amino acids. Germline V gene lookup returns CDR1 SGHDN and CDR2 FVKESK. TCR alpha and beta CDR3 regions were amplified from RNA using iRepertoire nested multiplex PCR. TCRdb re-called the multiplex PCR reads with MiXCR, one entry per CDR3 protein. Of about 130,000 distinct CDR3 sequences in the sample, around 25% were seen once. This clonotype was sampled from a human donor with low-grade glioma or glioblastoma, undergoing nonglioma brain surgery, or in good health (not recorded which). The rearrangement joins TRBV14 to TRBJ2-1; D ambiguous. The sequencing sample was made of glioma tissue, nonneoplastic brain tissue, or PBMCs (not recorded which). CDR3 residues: CASSQLFSDNEQFF. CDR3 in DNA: TGTGCCAGCAGCCAATTATTCAGCGACAATGAGCAGTTCTTC.